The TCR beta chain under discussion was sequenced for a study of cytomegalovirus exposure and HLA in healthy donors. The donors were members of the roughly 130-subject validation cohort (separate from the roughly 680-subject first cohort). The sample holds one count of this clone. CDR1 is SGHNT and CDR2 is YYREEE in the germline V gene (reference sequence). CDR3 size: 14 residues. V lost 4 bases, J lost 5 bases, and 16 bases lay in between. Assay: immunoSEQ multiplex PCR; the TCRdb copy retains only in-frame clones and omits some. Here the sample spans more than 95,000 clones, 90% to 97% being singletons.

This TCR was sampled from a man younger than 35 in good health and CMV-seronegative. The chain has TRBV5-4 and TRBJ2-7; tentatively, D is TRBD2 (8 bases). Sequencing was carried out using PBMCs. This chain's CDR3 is CASSGSGTVHEQYF. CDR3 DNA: TGTGCCAGCAGCGGTAGCGGGACAGTTCACGAGCAGTACTTC.